The T cell receptor (beta chain) under discussion was sequenced for a study of blood T cell repertoires in COVID-19. Study at large: Samples came from the United States, Italy and Spain, spanning acute and convalescent COVID-19. The cDNA or gDNA used as material had been derived from T cells, B-cell-depleted T cells, or PBMCs.

In the authors' workflow: Amplified reference gene primers provided the basis for estimating nucleated cell counts. Method: immunoSEQ multiplex PCR; TCRdb's copy keeps in-frame clones and lacks some. D and trimming come from the DNA, and the V and J calls and clone size come from that table. Here the sample spans about 120,000 clones, approximately 84% being singletons. CDR3 length: 14 residues. Per germline, CDR1 GTSNPN and CDR2 SVGIG (reference sequence). The germline V and J ends were trimmed by 3 bases and 5 bases, with 11 bases remaining between them. The receptor was derived from a man aged 50-60 years with acute or convalescent COVID-19. The chain carries TRBV30 and TRBJ1-6; D unresolved. The sample was peripheral blood. CDR3 loop: CAWRDAGNNSPLHF. The CDR3 region has the DNA TGTGCCTGGAGGGATGCGGGAAATAATTCACCCCTCCACTTT. Full variable domain (missing parts from reference TRBV30 and TRBJ1-6): SQTIHQWPATLVQPVGSPLSLECTVEGTSNPNLYWYRQAAGRGLQLLFYSVGIGQISSEVPQNLSASRPQDRQFILSSKKLLLSDSGFYLCAWRDAGNNSPLHFGNGTRLTVT.